This T cell receptor (beta chain) was captured in a study of radiation and T cells in renal cell carcinoma. Germline V gene lookup returns CDR1 SGHTS and CDR2 YDEGEE. V was pared by 7 bases and J by 9 bases, with 15 bases of the junction left unmatched. The CDR3 length is 15 residues. This sample's time point: baseline pretreatment blood. Treatment here: 15 Gy SBRT to primary tumor, nephrectomy 4 weeks later. Using immunoSEQ multiplex PCR, the repertoire was profiled, and TCRdb retains in-frame clones only, with some absent. Of about 150,000 clones listed, 70% to 90% are singletons. The sequence came from a woman in her fifties or sixties with renal cell carcinoma. The material was blood, obtained from a patient whose treatment included radiotherapy and nephrectomy. The rearrangement uses TRBV5-8 and TRBJ2-1; 8 bases map to TRBD2. CDR3 loop: CASEILAAARSEQFF. In nucleotides, the CDR3 is TGTGCCAGCGAAATACTAGCGGCCGCTAGGAGTGAGCAGTTCTTC. Full variable domain (remainder filled in from reference TRBV5-8 and TRBJ2-1): EAGVTQSPTHLIKTRGQQATLRCSPISGHTSVYWYQQALGLGLQFLLWYDEGEERNRGNFPPRFSGRQFPNYSSELNVNALELEDSALYLCASEILAAARSEQFFGPGTRLTVL.